This is a list of T cell receptor beta chains from one sample in a study of blood T cell repertoires in COVID-19. The table came from immunoSEQ multiplex PCR; TCRdb's copy has only in-frame clones and leaves some out. The table has about 210,000 clones, roughly four fifths seen once. The specimen was peripheral blood. These receptors all stem from a woman aged 40 to 50 with acute or convalescent COVID-19. CDR3s include the opening cysteine and the closing phenylalanine or tryptophan. A D gene is named only where the DNA matches it firmly. The size field is filled for only some rows; it gives once, few, many or a size class.

abundance: .; d_gene: .; j_gene: TRBJ2-3; v_gene: TRBV4-1; CDR3nt: TGCGCCAGCAGCCAATTGCCTAAGTCTAGCACAGATACGCAGTATTTT; CDR3aa: CASSQLPKSSTDTQYF
abundance: .; d_gene: TRBD2; j_gene: TRBJ2-7; v_gene: TRBV6-4; CDR3nt: TGTGCCAGCAGTCCCCATGAAGGGCTAGCGGTCTACGAGCAGTACTTC; CDR3aa: CASSPHEGLAVYEQYF
abundance: .; d_gene: .; j_gene: TRBJ2-7; v_gene: TRBV18; CDR3nt: TGTGCCAGCTCACCGATTCGAGAGGGAGTCTACGAGCAGTACTTC; CDR3aa: CASSPIREGVYEQYF
abundance: .; d_gene: TRBD2; j_gene: TRBJ2-6; v_gene: TRBV11-2; CDR3nt: TGTGCCAGCAGCTTCTGGACTAGCGGGAGGGCCTCGGGGGCCAACGTCCTGACTTTC; CDR3aa: CASSFWTSGRASGANVLTF
abundance: once; d_gene: TRBD2; j_gene: TRBJ2-7; v_gene: TRBV6-6; CDR3nt: TGTGCCAGCAGTTCGCCGGGACTAGCGGACTCCTACGAGCAGTACTTC; CDR3aa: CASSSPGLADSYEQYF
abundance: .; d_gene: TRBD1; j_gene: TRBJ2-7; v_gene: TRBV5-6; CDR3nt: TGTGCCAGCAACGGACAGGGAGATCGGGACGAGCAGTACTTC; CDR3aa: CASNGQGDRDEQYF
abundance: few; d_gene: TRBD1; j_gene: TRBJ1-2; v_gene: TRBV27; CDR3nt: TGTGCCAGCAGTTTATCAACAGGGGCCTATGGCTACACCTTC; CDR3aa: CASSLSTGAYGYTF
abundance: once; d_gene: TRBD2; j_gene: TRBJ2-3; v_gene: TRBV27; CDR3nt: TGTGCCAGCATCACACTTAGCGGGACACAAGACACAGATACGCAGTATTTT; CDR3aa: CASITLSGTQDTDTQYF
abundance: .; d_gene: TRBD1; j_gene: TRBJ1-5; v_gene: TRBV4-1; CDR3nt: TGCGCCAGCAGCCCCGCCGGGACAGGGGCTCAGCCCCAGCATTTT; CDR3aa: CASSPAGTGAQPQHF
abundance: .; d_gene: .; j_gene: TRBJ1-1; v_gene: TRBV12-2; CDR3nt: TGTGCAAGTCGCTTAGGACAGGGGTTGCCTGAAGCTTTCTTT; CDR3aa: CASRLGQGLPEAFF
abundance: .; d_gene: .; j_gene: TRBJ2-1; v_gene: TRBV10-3; CDR3nt: TGTGCCACCAATCCAGAGGGACTGTCCTACAATGAGCAGTTCTTC; CDR3aa: CATNPEGLSYNEQFF
abundance: .; d_gene: TRBD2; j_gene: TRBJ2-1; v_gene: TRBV10-3; CDR3nt: TGTGCCATCAGTGAGCAACCACTAGCGGGAGGGCCCGGAGGGCAGTTCTTC; CDR3aa: CAISEQPLAGGPGGQFF
abundance: .; d_gene: TRBD1; j_gene: TRBJ2-7; v_gene: TRBV6-5; CDR3nt: TGTGCCAGCAGACGGAGACAGGGCCCCTACGAGCAGTACTTC; CDR3aa: CASRRRQGPYEQYF
abundance: .; d_gene: .; j_gene: TRBJ2-7; v_gene: TRBV7-8; CDR3nt: TGTGCCAGCAGCTTAGATGGGTTGGGCGCAGGAGGCCAGTACTTC; CDR3aa: CASSLDGLGAGGQYF
abundance: once; d_gene: TRBD2; j_gene: TRBJ2-3; v_gene: TRBV19; CDR3nt: TGTGCCAGTATTGACCGGACTAGCGGGGTCAGCACAGATACGCAGTATTTT; CDR3aa: CASIDRTSGVSTDTQYF
abundance: .; d_gene: TRBD1; j_gene: TRBJ1-1; v_gene: TRBV7-6; CDR3nt: TGTGCCAGCAAAGGACAGGGGCACACTGAAGCTTTCTTT; CDR3aa: CASKGQGHTEAFF
abundance: .; d_gene: TRBD1; j_gene: TRBJ1-1; v_gene: TRBV2; CDR3nt: TGTGCCAGCACCACAGGGGTCATGAACACTGAAGCTTTCTTT; CDR3aa: CASTTGVMNTEAFF
abundance: .; d_gene: .; j_gene: TRBJ2-1; v_gene: TRBV3-1/TRBV3-2; CDR3nt: TGTGCCAGCAGCCAAGTAACTCCGGGGTTTGGGTACAATGAGCAGTTCTTC; CDR3aa: CASSQVTPGFGYNEQFF
abundance: .; d_gene: .; j_gene: TRBJ1-2; v_gene: TRBV2; CDR3nt: TGTGCCAGCAGTCAATTTTATGGCTACACCTTC; CDR3aa: CASSQFYGYTF
abundance: .; d_gene: TRBD2; j_gene: TRBJ2-1; v_gene: TRBV30; CDR3nt: TGTGCCTGGGCCGGGGGGAGCTCCTACAATGAGCAGTTCTTC; CDR3aa: CAWAGGSSYNEQFF
abundance: .; d_gene: .; j_gene: TRBJ1-4; v_gene: TRBV4-1; CDR3nt: TGCGCCAGCAGCCAAGCTCCGAGGGGGGGAGAAAAACTGTTTTTT; CDR3aa: CASSQAPRGGEKLFF